This TCR beta chain appears in the sequencing data of a study of CD8 T cells in Susac syndrome. The germline V gene encodes CDR1 SGDLS and CDR2 YYNGEE. The length of the CDR3 is 15 residues. V was shortened by 5 bases and J by 5 bases, with 18 bases between the two germline ends. The individuals used as controls were healthy donors who had been matched for both age and sex. With random hexamers, reverse transcription was performed on about 0.5 to 1 ug of RNA. MiXCR, run by TCRdb on the immunoSEQ multiplex PCR reads, gives a single entry per CDR3 protein. The sample records 160,000 or so distinct CDR3 sequences, 92% being singletons.

The sequenced material came from CD4+ T cells from PBMCs. The clonotype was recovered from a human donor in good health. The V call is TRBV9, the J call TRBJ2-3, with D unresolved. The CDR3 DNA sequence: TGTGCCAGCAGTGAATACGCAAGGCCAAAAGATACGCAGTATTTT. Translating gives CASSEYARPKDTQYF.